The present TCR beta chain was sequenced within a study of T cell responses to AZD1222 COVID-19 vaccine. Second-dose intervals near 4 or 12 weeks were combined. Produced via immunoSEQ multiplex PCR; TCRdb's table is partial and in-frame only. The profile shows around 200,000 clones, more than 75% of them singletons. With 6 bases removed from V and 5 bases from J, the gap between germline ends came to 16 bases. The CDR3 runs to 14 residues. Germline assignment: CDR1 MDHEN and CDR2 SYDVKM. Findings and limits, study-wide: Seropositive AZD1222 recipients at baseline numbered only five or six. There were vaccine-associated CD4 TCRs across spike, dominant at 160-218 and 743-854.

This clone appeared once. The target antigen is unknown. This clonotype was sampled from an adult who received the AZD1222 COVID-19 vaccine. The material was peripheral blood, obtained 28 days after the second AZD1222 dose. The genes are TRBV28 and TRBJ2-5; D is possibly TRBD2 (6 bases). The CDR3 region has the DNA TGTGCCAGCAGGGGACGGTCCGGAGGGGAGACCCAGTACTTC. This gives the protein CASRGRSGGETQYF.